This TCR beta chain was recorded in a study of tissue T cells after allogeneic stem cell transplantation. Whole-study results and caveats: Anatomically similar tissues had similar TCR repertoires within each patient. Alloreactivity or antigen specificity of tissue TCRs was not determined; some clones might be host cells.

In its sample, this clone was seen a few times. Its specificity is unknown. Genes here carry mouse names. Read sequence stops 1 residue before the CDR3 end, and the germline J gene provides the missing end. Time point denoted: mouse harvest day 7 after allogeneic transplant. The graft held 10^6 splenic CD5+ T cells and 10^7 T-cell-depleted bone marrow cells. The germline CDR1 and CDR2 sequences are KGHPV and FQNQEV (reference sequence). V dropped 2 bases and J dropped 5; count of bases not matched to a gene: 3. The CDR3 consists of 14 residues. Some clones are missing from TCRdb's copy, which holds only in-frame ones; the method was immunoSEQ multiplex PCR. Of a few thousand clones listed, 50% are singletons.

The TCR comes from a female BALB/c mouse given C57BL/6 T cells with graft-versus-host disease after an allogeneic hematopoietic cell transplant. Sequencing was carried out using lymph node tissue. The chain recombines TRBV26 with TRBJ2-7, with 10 bases identical to TRBD2. The CDR3 reads CASSLAGGADEQYF. The covered CDR3 bases are TGTGCCAGCAGTCTGGCTGGGGGGGCTGATGAACAGTAC.